Shown below are 10 T cell receptor beta chains from a single sample sequenced in a study of CD8 T cells in Susac syndrome. RNA amounts of about 0.5 to 1 ug underwent reverse transcription with random hexamers. TCRdb analysed the immunoSEQ multiplex PCR reads with MiXCR anew, one entry per CDR3 protein. Of roughly 89,000 distinct CDR3 sequences in the sample, approximately 96% were seen once. Sequencing used CD8+ T cells from PBMCs. These receptor sequences come from a human donor with Susac syndrome.

This clonotype was seen just once. The junction shows a germline mismatch at one end, possibly a read error. The CDR3 sequence is CATGISGLGSFEQYF. Here the CDR3 DNA reads TGTGCCACCGGGATAAGCGGCCTCGGATCCTTCGAGCAGTACTTC. This chain connects TRBV28 to TRBJ2-7; D might be TRBD2 (5 bases). The V gene's germline CDR1 is MDHEN and CDR2 SYDVKM. The CDR3 totals 15 residues.

J is TRBJ2-3 and V is TRBV29-1; a possible D gene is TRBD1 (6 bases). The germline V gene has CDR1 SQVTM and CDR2 ANQGSEA. This CDR3 has 13 amino acids. Trimming left V 7 bases short and J 1 base short, with 12 bases between. The CDR3 nucleotides read TGCAGCGCCAACAGGGTGGGCACAGATACGCAGTATTTT. It yields the protein CSANRVGTDTQYF.

This clonotype was seen only once. The rearrangement uses TRBV12-3 or TRBV12-4 and TRBJ2-3; weak D call: TRBD2 (5 bases). V lost 5 bases to trimming and J lost 4 bases, with 10 bases between them. CDR3 size: 13 residues. CDR3 nucleotides: TGTGCCAGCAGTCCGCCCGGGGCAGATACGCAGTATTTT. Its protein is CASSPPGADTQYF.

The chain recombines TRBV27 with TRBJ2-6; D call uncertain. Germline lookup yields CDR1 MNHEY and CDR2 SMNVEV (reference sequence). V was cut by 10 bases and J by 0 bases, with 10 bases left in between. This CDR3 has 14 amino acids. CDR3: CATAELSGANVLTF. CDR3 coding DNA: TGTGCCACCGCGGAGCTCTCTGGGGCCAACGTCCTGACTTTC. The variable domain in full, with the rest retrieved from reference TRBV27 and TRBJ2-6, is EAQVTQNPRYLITVTGKKLTVTCSQNMNHEYMSWYRQDPGLGLRQIYYSMNVEVTDKGDVPEGYKVSRKEKRNFPLILESPSPNQTSLYFCATAELSGANVLTFGAGSRLTVL.

This chain links TRBV13 with TRBJ2-7; 10 bases align to TRBD2. Unmatched junction bases numbered 5, after V lost 5 bases and J lost 4 bases. CDR3 length: 14 amino acids. Germline V CDR1 and CDR2: PRHDT, FYEKMQ (reference sequence). CDR3: CASSVSGRAYEQYF. CDR3 DNA: TGTGCCAGCAGCGTAAGCGGGAGGGCTTACGAGCAGTACTTC.

V and J are TRBV4-2 and TRBJ1-1; the D is unclear. With 4 bases removed from V and 2 bases from J, the gap between germline ends came to 11 bases. The germline CDR1 and CDR2 sequences are LGHNA and YNFKEQ. CDR3 length equals 14 residues. The CDR3 nucleotides read TGTGCCAGCAGCCCGTCCGGCACCAACACTGAAGCTTTCTTT. It encodes CASSPSGTNTEAFF.

The V and J genes are TRBV9 and TRBJ2-5; no clear D gene. Germline assignment: CDR1 SGDLS and CDR2 YYNGEE. The CDR3 is made up of 14 amino acids. V lost 3 bases and J lost 2, with 11 bases in between. CDR3 bases: TGTGCCAGCAGCGCCCAAGGTCGACAAGAGACCCAGTACTTC. It specifies CASSAQGRQETQYF.

The chain carries TRBV7-8 and TRBJ2-2; a weak D match, TRBD1 (5 bases). Germline-derived CDR1 and CDR2 are SGHVS and FQNEAQ. The CDR3 consists of 14 residues. Trimming stripped 2 bases from V and 7 bases from J, with 11 bases between. CDR3 sequence: CASSLLGANGELFF. Here the CDR3 DNA reads TGTGCCAGCAGCTTATTAGGGGCCAACGGGGAGCTGTTTTTT.

This rearrangement joins TRBV10-3 to TRBJ2-7; 8 positions agree with TRBD2. The CDR3 length is 18 residues. The V and J ends lost 6 bases and 5 bases, in that order; junction bases with no gene match: 21. The germline V gene encodes CDR1 ENHRY and CDR2 SYGVKD. This CDR3 reads CAISDALMVAGSAHEQYF. Here the CDR3 DNA reads TGTGCCATCAGCGATGCCCTGATGGTAGCGGGATCTGCCCACGAGCAGTACTTC.

In nucleotides, the CDR3 is TGTGCCAGCAGGCAGGGGATCGGAGAGCAGTTCTTC. This translates into CASRQGIGEQFF. This chain connects TRBV12-3 or TRBV12-4 to TRBJ2-1; possibly TRBD1 for D (6 bases). The V gene lost 6 bases and the J gene lost 10 bases, with 13 bases spanning the gap. The CDR3 consists of 12 residues.